This is a list of T cell receptor beta chains from one sample in a study of blood T cells in healthy people across ages. MiXCR, run by TCRdb on the 5' RACE reads, gives a single entry per CDR3 protein. Among around 1.5 million distinct CDR3 sequences, 30% to 35% were seen once, and the ten largest hold 10% to 12%. What was sequenced was blood. These receptors all stem from a woman aged 25 to 39 in good health. Each CDR3 is given with its conserved first and last residue. The D gene is left open where the match is weak. Expanded clones get a size class; other rows say once, few or many, or leave the size out.

few	TRBV20-1	TRBJ2-6	NA	TGCAGTGCTAGTAAGGTACTTACTGGGGCCAACGTCCTGACTTTC	CSASKVLTGANVLTF
many	TRBV12-3/TRBV12-4	TRBJ2-7	NA	TGTGCCAGCAGTGGGGGGACCCCCTACGAGCAGTACTTC	CASSGGTPYEQYF
NA	TRBV13	TRBJ2-1	TRBD2	TGTGCCAGCAGCCCGGAGGGACTAGCGGGGGTGCTTAACAATGAGCAGTTCTTC	CASSPEGLAGVLNNEQFF
few	TRBV10-3	TRBJ1-1	NA	TGTGCCATTTCTCCAGGGAACACTGAAGCTTTCTTT	CAISPGNTEAFF
once	TRBV4-1	TRBJ2-7	NA	TGCACCAGCAGCCAAGAACCGAGATTCGAGCAGTACTTC	CTSSQEPRFEQYF
few	TRBV18	TRBJ1-1	TRBD1	TGTGCCAGCTCAGGGACAGTGAACACTGAGGCTTTCTTT	CASSGTVNTEAFF
few	TRBV3-1	TRBJ2-5	TRBD2	TGTGCCAGCAGCTTTCGGAGCGGGGGGGCGGAGACCCAGTACTTC	CASSFRSGGAETQYF
NA	TRBV2	TRBJ1-4	TRBD1	TGTGCCAGCAGAGACCCGGGACAGGCGTTTTTT	CASRDPGQAFF
NA	TRBV6-1	TRBJ1-5	TRBD1	TGTGCCAGCAGTCCGGGGGCAGGGGGCCGATTTAGCAATCAGCCCCAGCATTTT	CASSPGAGGRFSNQPQHF
NA	TRBV4-1	TRBJ1-1	NA	TGCGCCAGCAGCCAAGATCTTGGGGGGAACACTGAAGCTTTCTTT	CASSQDLGGNTEAFF
many	TRBV20-1	TRBJ2-7	NA	TGCAGTGCTAGGGGCCCTAGCGCGGAGCAGTACTTC	CSARGPSAEQYF
NA	TRBV5-1	TRBJ1-5	NA	TGCGCCAGCAGCTCCCAGCCACAGGATAGCAATCAGCCCCAGCATTTT	CASSSQPQDSNQPQHF
few	TRBV4-1	TRBJ2-1	NA	TGCGCCAACGGACGGGACTCTCTACCAACTAATGAGCAGTTCTTC	CANGRDSLPTNEQFF
NA	TRBV6-5	TRBJ1-1	NA	TGTGCCAGCAGTAGTAGGGAGGGTTGGAACACTGAAGCTTTCTTT	CASSSREGWNTEAFF
few	TRBV20-1	TRBJ1-2	NA	TGCAGTGCTCCCTGGGGGCCCAGGGTCGATGGCTACACCTTC	CSAPWGPRVDGYTF
few	TRBV20-1	TRBJ1-2	TRBD1	TGCAGTGCCCTATCAGGGGGCTGGTATGGCTACACCTTC	CSALSGGWYGYTF
NA	TRBV6-2/TRBV6-3	TRBJ1-5	NA	TGTGCCAGCAGTTACAATACAGTTGCTTATAGCAATCAGCCCCAGCATTTT	CASSYNTVAYSNQPQHF
few	TRBV27	TRBJ1-2	TRBD1	TGTGCCAGCGGGGGGGACAGCTACTATGGCTACACCTTC	CASGGDSYYGYTF
NA	TRBV30	TRBJ1-2	NA	TGTGCCTGGAAACCGATACAGGGAAACTATGGCTACACCTTC	CAWKPIQGNYGYTF
NA	TRBV9	TRBJ2-3	TRBD2	TGTGCCAGCAGCGTAGGCGGGGGGAACACAGATACGCAGTATTTT	CASSVGGGNTDTQYF
NA	TRBV7-9	TRBJ2-1	TRBD2	TGTGCCAGCAGCCCCTCCAGCGGGAGCCCCTACAATGAGCAGTTCTTC	CASSPSSGSPYNEQFF
few	TRBV7-8	TRBJ2-1	TRBD2	TGTGCCAGCAGCCATGAGCGGGGGGGCTGGAATGAGCAGTTCTTC	CASSHERGGWNEQFF
NA	TRBV10-1	TRBJ2-2	NA	TGCGCCAGCTCTACAACATCTGGGGAGCTGTTTTTT	CASSTTSGELFF
NA	TRBV5-1	TRBJ2-5	TRBD1	TGCGCCAGCAGCTTGGAACAGGGGGTGTGGTGGACCCAGTACTTC	CASSLEQGVWWTQYF
NA	TRBV27	TRBJ2-1	NA	TGTGCCAGCAGTTTTACCGGGGTCCGTGAGCAGTTCTTC	CASSFTGVREQFF
NA	TRBV29-1	TRBJ2-1	TRBD2	TGCAGCGTTGTAACTAGCGGGACGCCCTACAATGAGCAGTTCTTC	CSVVTSGTPYNEQFF
NA	TRBV5-1	TRBJ2-1	NA	TGCGCCAGCACCCAGGGGGACTTTTCCTACAATGAGCAGTTCTTC	CASTQGDFSYNEQFF
NA	TRBV29-1	TRBJ1-3	NA	TGCAGCGTTGTACGTGGAAACACCATATATTTT	CSVVRGNTIYF
NA	TRBV14	TRBJ1-2	NA	TGTGCCAGCAGCCAAGCCCAAAACAGGAGAGGTGGCTACACCTTC	CASSQAQNRRGGYTF
few	TRBV7-6	TRBJ2-7	TRBD2	TGTGCCAGCAGCGTAGGAACCGGGACTAGCGGCACCTACGAGCAGTACTTC	CASSVGTGTSGTYEQYF
NA	TRBV15	TRBJ2-1	TRBD2	TGTGCCACCAGCAACCCCCGGACTAGCGGGGCCTACAATGAGCAGTTCTTC	CATSNPRTSGAYNEQFF
few	TRBV6-2/TRBV6-3	TRBJ2-1	TRBD2	TGTGCCAGCAGTTTAGGGACTAGCGGCATCTCCTACAATGAGCAGTTCTTC	CASSLGTSGISYNEQFF
NA	TRBV7-7	TRBJ2-5	TRBD1	TGTGCCAGCAGCTTAGGATCAGGGGGCGCGGTAGAGACCCAGTACTTC	CASSLGSGGAVETQYF
few	TRBV24-1	TRBJ2-3	NA	TGTGCCACCGGATTAGCGGCCAGCACAGATACGCAGTATTTT	CATGLAASTDTQYF
many	TRBV3-1	TRBJ2-7	TRBD1	TGTGCCAGCACCGAGACAGGGGGCACGTACGAGCAGTACTTC	CASTETGGTYEQYF
many	TRBV29-1	TRBJ2-7	TRBD1	TGCAGCGTTGGACCGGGACAGGGGTCCTACGAGCAGTACTTC	CSVGPGQGSYEQYF
few	TRBV20-1	TRBJ2-7	NA	TGCAGTGCGACCCCTGAGGTAAACTACGAGCAGTACTTC	CSATPEVNYEQYF
many	TRBV6-5	TRBJ2-7	NA	TGTGCCAGCAGTTACTCGAGGGGCTACGAGCAGTACTTC	CASSYSRGYEQYF
NA	TRBV10-1	TRBJ1-6	NA	TGCGCCAGCAGTGGAGGGGAGGCCCAAAATTCACCCCTCCACTTT	CASSGGEAQNSPLHF
NA	TRBV12-3/TRBV12-4	TRBJ1-2	NA	TGTGCCAGCAGTTTAGAGGACAGACGCTACACCTTC	CASSLEDRRYTF
NA	TRBV11-2	TRBJ2-1	NA	TGTGCCAGCAGCTTAGACGGGTTTGATAAGTTCTTC	CASSLDGFDKFF
NA	TRBV11-2	TRBJ1-2	TRBD1	TGTGCCAGCAGCCAAGGACAGGACTCAGCTAACTATGGCTACACCTTC	CASSQGQDSANYGYTF
few	TRBV5-5	TRBJ2-1	TRBD2	TGTGCCGGCAGCTTGGATCTAGCGGGGGGGCAGGGGTCCTACAATGAGCAGTTCTTC	CAGSLDLAGGQGSYNEQFF
many	TRBV5-1	TRBJ2-1	NA	TGCGCCAGCAGCTCGTTCGATGAGCAGTTCTTC	CASSSFDEQFF
NA	TRBV5-1	TRBJ1-4	NA	TGCGCCAGCAGTTCCTCCGGGGCCCAGAATGAAAAACTGTTTTTT	CASSSSGAQNEKLFF